What follows is one T cell receptor beta chain and its context. Its cognate antigen is unknown. A much larger clone sits a single nucleotide away, making a read error possible. These data originate in a study of read filtering for tumor transcriptome and immune sequencing. About the research overall: After DNase treatment, RNA was made into whole-transcriptome libraries.

Germline CDR1 and CDR2: SNHLY and FYNNEI. This CDR3 region has 14 residues. Study results and caveats: Sorted CD138-negative bone marrow cells were not purified T cells. In IR-seq, single-read clonotypes were roughly 82% of clonotypes but approximately 3.5% of reads.

This library used approximately 0.4 ug RNA and molecular barcoded adaptors spanning alpha/delta and beta/gamma chains. TCRdb re-called the reads through MiXCR, storing one row per CDR3 protein. This table has fewer than 45,000 distinct CDR3 sequences, around 15% appearing once. J is TRBJ2-2 and V is TRBV2; D is possibly TRBD2 (5 bases). The TCR originated in a donor at least 40 years old with multiple myeloma. Source material: a population of CD138-negative cells sorted from bone marrow. CDR3 residues: CASKFRRNTGELLF. The CDR3 DNA reads as TGTGCCAGCAAATTTCGGAGGAACACCGGGGAGCTGCTTTTT.